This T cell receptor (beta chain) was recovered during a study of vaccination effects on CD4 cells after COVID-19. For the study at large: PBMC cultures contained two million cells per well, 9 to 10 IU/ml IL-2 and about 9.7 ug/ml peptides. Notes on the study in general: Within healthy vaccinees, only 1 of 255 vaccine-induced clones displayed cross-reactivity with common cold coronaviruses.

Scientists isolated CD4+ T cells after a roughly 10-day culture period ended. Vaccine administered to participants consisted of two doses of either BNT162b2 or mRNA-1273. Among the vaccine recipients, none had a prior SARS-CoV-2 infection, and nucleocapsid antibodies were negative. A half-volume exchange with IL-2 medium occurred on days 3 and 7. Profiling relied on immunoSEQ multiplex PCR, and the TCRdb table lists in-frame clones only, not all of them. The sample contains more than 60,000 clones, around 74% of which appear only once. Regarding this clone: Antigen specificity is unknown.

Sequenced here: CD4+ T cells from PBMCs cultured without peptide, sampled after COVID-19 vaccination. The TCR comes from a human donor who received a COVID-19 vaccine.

The CDR3 coding sequence is TGTGCCAGCAGCGATCGAATAAACAGGGTCCTCGACAGGGATACGCAGTATTTT. Translated: CASSDRINRVLDRDTQYF. The V gene is TRBV9, the J gene TRBJ2-3, with D perhaps TRBD1 (6 bases). This CDR3 spans 18 amino acids. The germline V and J ends were trimmed by 3 bases and 6 bases, with 26 bases remaining between them. Per germline, CDR1 SGDLS and CDR2 YYNGEE.